The 31 T cell receptor beta chains given below trace back to one sample, sequenced in a study of T cells in tumors after PD-1 blockade. Measured with immunoSEQ multiplex PCR; TCRdb has only the in-frame clones, and not every one. In the table there are approximately 48,000 clones, roughly 80% of which are singletons. The sample here was PBMCs, taken before anti-PD-1 treatment. Receptor source: a human donor with basal cell carcinoma.

This chain connects TRBV29-1 to TRBJ2-3; TRBD2 matches at 12 bases. The V and J ends lost 1 base and 0 bases, in that order; junction bases with no gene match: 11. The CDR3 runs to 19 residues. The germline CDR1 and CDR2 sequences are SQVTM and ANQGSEA. This chain's CDR3 is CSVEGTGGTSGPSTDTQYF. The CDR3 region has the DNA TGCAGCGTTGAAGGGACAGGGGGGACTAGCGGGCCTAGCACAGATACGCAGTATTTT.

The rearrangement uses TRBV5-1 and TRBJ2-1, with 7 bases lining up with TRBD2. Germline CDR1 reads SGHRS; CDR2 reads YFSETQ. The CDR3 is 15 amino acids. Trimming cost V 1 base and J 3 bases; bases outside gene matches: 4. The CDR3: CASSLSGGYYNEQFF. CDR3 nucleotide sequence: TGCGCCAGCAGCTTGTCGGGGGGATACTACAATGAGCAGTTCTTC.

This clone was detected once. The chain is built from TRBV13 and TRBJ1-2; no reliable D call. Per the germline V gene, CDR1 is PRHDT and CDR2 is FYEKMQ (reference sequence). Trimming stripped 6 bases from V and 0 bases from J, with 20 bases between. The CDR3 runs to 17 residues. The CDR3 DNA is TGTGCCAGCAGGGTCCGTGGAGGGCTTCCTTCTAACTATGGCTACACCTTC. Protein product: CASRVRGGLPSNYGYTF. Based on the CDR3 plus reference TRBV13 and TRBJ1-2, the full variable domain is AAGVIQSPRHLIKEKRETATLKCYPIPRHDTVYWYQQGPGQDPQFLISFYEKMQSDKGSIPDRFSAQQFSDYHSELNMSSLELGDSALYFCASRVRGGLPSNYGYTFGSGTRLTVV.

This clone appeared a few times. J is TRBJ2-6 and V is TRBV4-1, with no clear D. V was clipped by 4 bases and J by 0 bases, with 10 bases between them. From germline, CDR1 is MGHRA and CDR2 YSYEKL. The CDR3 extends over 16 amino acids. The CDR3 nucleotides read TGCGCCAGCAGCCCGAAGGAACTCTCTGGGGCCAACGTCCTGACTTTC. It codes for CASSPKELSGANVLTF.

The chain combines TRBV6-6 with TRBJ1-1, with D unclear. Germline values: CDR1 MNHNY, CDR2 SVGAGI (reference sequence). The CDR3 runs 13 residues. V was clipped by 6 bases and J by 4 bases, with 12 bases between them. For the CDR3, the DNA is TGTGCCAGCAGAAGAGATCAGCTCACTGAAGCTTTCTTT. This translates into CASRRDQLTEAFF.

The chain couples TRBV30 to TRBJ1-1; D is ambiguous. Deletions cut 2 bases from V and 9 bases from J, with 10 bases between. The CDR3 is 11 amino acids. Germline V gene sequence: CDR1 GTSNPN, CDR2 SVGIG (reference sequence). The DNA of the CDR3 is TGTGCCTGGAGTATCCGGGAGAAAGCTTTCTTT. Amino acids: CAWSIREKAFF.

This sequence joins TRBV7-9 and TRBJ1-2; TRBD1 agrees at 9 bases. Germline lookup yields CDR1 SEHNR and CDR2 FQNEAQ (reference sequence). With V trimmed by 6 bases and J by 6 bases, 14 bases remained unmatched. The CDR3 contains 16 residues. The CDR3 DNA reads as TGTGCCAGCAGTTCCGCCCGGGACAGGGAAGATAATGGCTACACCTTC. It yields the protein CASSSARDREDNGYTF.

The chain links TRBV27 to TRBJ2-1; TRBD2 agrees at 8 bases. Germline V gene lookup returns CDR1 MNHEY and CDR2 SMNVEV (reference sequence). This CDR3 spans 17 amino acids. J gave up 0 bases and V 6 bases, and 10 bases lay outside the gene matches. The CDR3 here is CASRTFMAGGSYNEQFF. CDR3 bases: TGTGCCAGCAGAACCTTCATGGCGGGGGGCTCCTACAATGAGCAGTTCTTC.

This clone was seen only a few times. The CDR3 DNA sequence: TGCGCCAGCAGCTTGTATGGGGGGCTACTAGCCAAAAACATTCAGTACTTC. Encoded protein: CASSLYGGLLAKNIQYF. The genes are TRBV5-1 and TRBJ2-4; the D gene could be TRBD1 or TRBD2 (6 bases each). V lost 1 base and J 0 bases, leaving 14 bases between the germline ends. The germline V gene encodes CDR1 SGHRS and CDR2 YFSETQ. The CDR3 covers 17 residues.

The gene calls are TRBV6-1 and TRBJ2-3; either TRBD1 or TRBD2 may supply D (7 bases each). CDR1 and CDR2 from the germline V gene are MNHNS and SASEGT. The CDR3 is made up of 17 amino acids. V gave up 2 bases and J gave up 6 bases, with 21 bases separating them. DNA for the CDR3: TGTGCCAGCAGTGAATCTCTAGCAGGGGGGGCATGGGATACGCAGTATTTT. Its translation: CASSESLAGGAWDTQYF.

The chain joins TRBV18 to TRBJ1-4; TRBD1 aligns across 8 bases. Trimming removed 5 bases from V and 2 bases from J; junction bases left unmatched: 4. The CDR3 runs 15 residues. The germline V gene has CDR1 KGHSH and CDR2 LQKENI. The CDR3 protein is CASSSGGRTNEKLFF. The CDR3 DNA reads TGTGCCAGCTCATCAGGGGGCAGGACTAATGAAAAACTGTTTTTT.

The chain recombines TRBV30 with TRBJ1-5; 10 bases agree with TRBD1. V lost 3 bases and J lost 6; bases outside the gene matches: 8. This CDR3 region has 15 residues. CDR1 is GTSNPN, CDR2 SVGIG, per germline (reference sequence). As DNA, the CDR3 is TGTGCCTGGAGCGCCGGAGGGACAGGGGCTCAGCCCCAGCATTTT. Its protein product is CAWSAGGTGAQPQHF.

The chain employs TRBV28 and TRBJ2-4; 10 bases line up with TRBD2. Trimming removed 7 bases from V and 7 bases from J; junction bases left unmatched: 7. This CDR3 is built from 14 residues. CDR1 and CDR2 from the germline V gene are MDHEN and SYDVKM. In nucleotides, the CDR3 is TGTGCCAGCAACCTTAGCGGGGGGAGCAACATTCAGTACTTC. It codes for CASNLSGGSNIQYF.

This clone appeared once. The chain links TRBV5-6 to TRBJ2-1, with 11 bases aligning to TRBD2. In germline, CDR1 is SGHDT, CDR2 YYEEEE. Trimming cost V 4 bases and J 12 bases; bases outside gene matches: 6. CDR3 size: 13 residues. Here the CDR3 DNA reads TGTGCCAGCAGCCTGGGGCTAGCGGGGGGGCAGTTCTTC. The encoded protein is CASSLGLAGGQFF.

V and J are TRBV7-2 and TRBJ2-6; maybe TRBD1 (7 bases). CDR1 and CDR2 from the germline V gene are SGHTA and FQGNSA. This CDR3 contains 17 residues. Deletions cut 5 bases from V and 0 bases from J, with 14 bases between. The CDR3 bases are TGTGCCAGCAGCATCCGACAGGGAGGCTCTGGGGCCAACGTCCTGACTTTC. Its protein is CASSIRQGGSGANVLTF.

This clone showed up just once. V and J are TRBV4-1 and TRBJ2-7, with D unclear. This CDR3 has 13 amino acids. Germline assignment: CDR1 MGHRA and CDR2 YSYEKL. V was trimmed by 2 bases and J by 3 bases, leaving 8 bases between them. In DNA, the CDR3 is TGCGCCAGCAGCCAATTGGACGGCTACGAGCAGTACTTC. It codes for CASSQLDGYEQYF.

The chain has TRBV2 and TRBJ2-7, with TRBD2 matching 8 bases. The CDR3 length is 13 residues. Germline V gives CDR1 SNHLY, CDR2 FYNNEI. V shed 9 bases and J 0 bases; nucleotides not matched to a gene: 4. The CDR3 bases are TGTGCCAGTGAGGCGGGGGGCTCCTACGAGCAGTACTTC. Its protein product is CASEAGGSYEQYF. Based on the CDR3 plus reference TRBV2 and TRBJ2-7, the full variable domain is EPEVTQTPSHQVTQMGQEVILRCVPISNHLYFYWYRQILGQKVEFLVSFYNNEISEKSEIFDDQFSVERPDGSNFTLKIRSTKLEDSAMYFCASEAGGSYEQYFGPGTRLTVT.

This chain links TRBV5-1 with TRBJ2-2; 8 positions match TRBD1. The germline V gene encodes CDR1 SGHRS and CDR2 YFSETQ. The CDR3 runs 16 residues. The ends lost 4 bases at V and 3 bases at J; junction bases unmatched: 8. CDR3 nucleotides: TGCGCCAGCAGCCTCCGGACAGGGTACGACACCGGGGAGCTGTTTTTT. Its translation: CASSLRTGYDTGELFF.

The J gene is TRBJ1-5, the V gene TRBV19; 7 bases are shared with TRBD1. The CDR3 spans 15 residues. V shed 6 bases, J shed 5 bases, and the junction held 10 bases outside the gene matches. CDR1 LNHDA and CDR2 SQIVND come from the germline V gene (reference sequence). The CDR3 region is CASSHPGTADQPQHF. In nucleotides, the CDR3 is TGTGCCAGTAGCCACCCCGGGACAGCGGATCAGCCCCAGCATTTT. Using reference TRBV19 and TRBJ1-5 for the parts outside the CDR3, the full variable domain is DGGITQSPKYLFRKEGQNVTLSCEQNLNHDAMYWYRQDPGQGLRLIYYSQIVNDFQKGDIAEGYSVSREKKESFPLTVTSAQKNPTAFYLCASSHPGTADQPQHFGDGTRLSIL.

This rearrangement joins TRBV7-8 to TRBJ1-5; no reliable D call. V was clipped by 5 bases and J by 8 bases, with 13 bases between them. There are 13 residues in the CDR3. Germline-derived CDR1 and CDR2 are SGHVS and FQNEAQ. CDR3 amino acids: CASSLVTLEPQHF. DNA for the CDR3: TGTGCCAGCAGCCTAGTAACCCTAGAGCCCCAGCATTTT.

The chain carries TRBV9 and TRBJ2-4, with unresolved D. The ends were cut back, 1 base at V and 6 bases at J, with 11 bases in the middle. The germline gives CDR1 SGDLS, CDR2 YYNGEE. The CDR3 loop spans 14 amino acids. CDR3 amino acids: CASSVSLVGNIQYF. The CDR3 nucleotides read TGTGCCAGCAGCGTAAGCTTAGTCGGAAACATTCAGTACTTC.

The chain recombines TRBV10-3 with TRBJ2-6; D may be TRBD1 (5 bases). The V gene lost 5 bases and the J gene lost 3 bases, with 11 bases spanning the gap. This CDR3 is built from 15 residues. Germline CDR1 ENHRY, CDR2 SYGVKD. In nucleotides, the CDR3 is TGTGCCATCAGTTATCAGGGTCATGGGGCCAACGTCCTGACTTTC. Protein product: CAISYQGHGANVLTF.

The chain has TRBV3-1 (or the pseudogene TRBV3-2) and TRBJ1-2, with 7 bases matching TRBD1. This CDR3 is built from 15 residues. The V and J ends lost 2 bases and 2 bases, in that order; junction bases with no gene match: 5. CDR1 is LGHDT, CDR2 YNNKEL, per germline (reference sequence). CDR3 coding DNA: TGTGCCAGCAGCCAACCAAACAGGGGAAACTATGGCTACACCTTC. Its translation: CASSQPNRGNYGYTF.

This clone has only one observation. V is TRBV20-1 and J is TRBJ1-6; D gene uncertain. The CDR3 length is 10 residues. V was trimmed by 5 bases and J by 12 bases, leaving 8 bases between them. Germline values: CDR1 DFQATT, CDR2 SNEGSKA (reference sequence). CDR3 sequence (DNA): TGCAGTGCTGGCCCACGACCCCTCCACTTT. Protein product: CSAGPRPLHF.

The CDR3 protein is CATSAIDRVETQYF. DNA of the CDR3: TGTGCCACCAGTGCCATTGACAGGGTAGAGACCCAGTACTTC. J is TRBJ2-5 and V is TRBV24-1; TRBD1 aligns across 7 bases. CDR1 is KGHDR, CDR2 SFDVKD, per germline. V shed 5 bases and J 4 bases; nucleotides not matched to a gene: 6. The CDR3 is 14 residues long.

This clone was seen a few times. This chain links TRBV12-5 with TRBJ2-1; TRBD2 aligns across 7 bases. The CDR3 consists of 15 residues. Germline assignment: CDR1 LGHNT and CDR2 FRNRAP. J was trimmed by 2 bases and V by 2 bases; bases with no gene match: 3. DNA for the CDR3: TGTGCTAGTGGTTTGTCAGCGGGGACCTACAATGAGCAGTTCTTC. As protein: CASGLSAGTYNEQFF. Full variable domain (outside the CDR3, taken from reference TRBV12-5 and TRBJ2-1): DARVTQTPRHKVTEMGQEVTMRCQPILGHNTVFWYRQTMMQGLELLAYFRNRAPLDDSGMPKDRFSAEMPDATLATLKIQPSEPRDSAVYFCASGLSAGTYNEQFFGPGTRLTVL.

The V call is TRBV2, the J call TRBJ2-5, with 7 bases matching TRBD1. Losses at the gene ends were 8 bases for V and 7 bases for J; bases not matched to a gene: 10. The germline V gene has CDR1 SNHLY and CDR2 FYNNEI. The CDR3 has 13 amino acids. This chain's CDR3 is CASRTGQSGTQYF. CDR3 sequence (DNA): TGTGCCAGCCGGACAGGACAATCAGGGACCCAGTACTTC.

The CDR3 DNA reads as TGTGCCAGCAGTATGACAGGGTGGAACACTGAAGCTTTCTTT. Its translation is CASSMTGWNTEAFF. The rearrangement links TRBV27 to TRBJ1-1, with 7 bases matching TRBD1. Germline CDR1 is MNHEY and CDR2 is SMNVEV (reference sequence). The CDR3 contains 14 residues. Losses at the gene ends were 5 bases for V and 1 base for J; bases not matched to a gene: 4.

The chain has TRBV7-7 and TRBJ2-1; no firm D call. CDR3 length: 16 residues. Per the germline V gene, CDR1 is SSHAT and CDR2 is FNYEAQ (reference sequence). V lost 1 base and J 2 bases, leaving 12 bases between the germline ends. The CDR3 DNA follows: TGTGCCAGCAGCTTAGGGCTTGGGGTACCCTACAATGAGCAGTTCTTC. It specifies CASSLGLGVPYNEQFF.

The chain is built from TRBV29-1 and TRBJ1-1; possibly TRBD1 for D (6 bases). The V end lost 5 bases, the J end lost 4 bases, and 23 bases lay between the germline ends. Germline lookup yields CDR1 SQVTM and CDR2 ANQGSEA. The CDR3 runs to 16 residues. The CDR3 is CSVSQGGYRDGTEAFF. Here the CDR3 DNA reads TGCAGCGTTTCGCAGGGTGGTTACAGGGACGGCACTGAAGCTTTCTTT.

This clone is a singleton in its sample. The chain uses TRBV7-2 and TRBJ2-7; TRBD1 agrees at 9 bases. Losses at the gene ends were 6 bases for V and 2 bases for J; bases not matched to a gene: 8. Germline loops: CDR1 SGHTA, CDR2 FQGNSA. This CDR3 has 15 amino acids. The CDR3 DNA is TGTGCCAGCAGGAGTACCGGGACAGGGACCTACGAGCAGTACTTC. Residues: CASRSTGTGTYEQYF. The full variable domain, its missing parts supplied by reference TRBV7-2 and TRBJ2-7, is GAGVSQSPSNKVTEKGKDVELRCDPISGHTALYWYRQSLGQGLEFLIYFQGNSAPDKSGLPSDRFSAERTGGSVSTLTIQRTQQEDSAVYLCASRSTGTGTYEQYFGPGTRLTVT.